The clone carrying this TCR beta chain was found many times. Its target is not known. The data stem from a study of neurological immune-mediated disorders. As for the cDNA, it was generated by 5'RACE with 10-nucleotide random UMIs. Each CDR3 protein is one row after TCRdb ran MiXCR on the 5' RACE reads. This sample has some 95,000 distinct CDR3 sequences, with roughly 3.5% found just once. Study results and caveats: The expanded clones of different subjects shared no CDR3 amino acid sequences (suggesting private repertoires in all groups). The multiple sclerosis repertoire cluster had no association with any clinical or MRI feature. TCR clonal expansion peaked in HTLV-1-associated myelopathy patients and was lowest in multiple sclerosis patients.

The receptor's source is a woman aged 18-29 years with multiple sclerosis. The sequenced sample was PBMCs.

In nucleotides, the CDR3 is TGTGCCAGCAGCTTTCTCCCTTGGGAGACCCAGTACTTC. It specifies CASSFLPWETQYF. The chain joins TRBV7-9 to TRBJ2-5; D is uncertain. The V gene's germline CDR1 is SEHNR and CDR2 FQNEAQ (reference sequence). The CDR3 totals 13 residues. V lost 3 bases to trimming and J lost 5 bases, with 10 bases between them. The variable domain in full, completed from reference TRBV7-9 and TRBJ2-5, reads DTGVSQNPRHKITKRGQNVTFRCDPISEHNRLYWYRQTLGQGPEFLTYFQNEAQLEKSRLLSDRFSAERPKGSFSTLEIQRTEQGDSAMYLCASSFLPWETQYFGPGTRLLVL.